Given below is one TCR beta chain in context. Its antigen is undetermined. Sequencing of TCR beta, carried out with a high-throughput approach, was applied to CD8+ and CD4+ T cells from the blood. The data derive from a study of CD8 T cells in Susac syndrome. Study results and limitations: It was acknowledged by the study that relatively few individuals were included in its TCR sequencing and HLA analysis.

CDR3 length: 17 residues. Trimming shortened V by 4 bases and J by 0 bases, and 17 bases separated the two germline ends. Germline V gene data show CDR1 as MGHRA and CDR2 as YSYEKL. An input of about 0.5 to 1 ug of RNA was subjected to reverse transcription using random hexamers. TCRdb reanalysed the immunoSEQ multiplex PCR reads using MiXCR and keeps one entry per CDR3 protein. The sample has 140,000 or so distinct CDR3 sequences; 90% to 97% are singletons. This TCR came from a human donor with Susac syndrome. The sequencing sample was made of CD4+ T cells from PBMCs. This sequence joins TRBV4-1 and TRBJ2-3; D assignment may be TRBD1 or TRBD2 (5 bases each). Written as DNA, the CDR3 is TGCGCCAGCAGCCCAACCGGGGACCCTACTAGCACAGATACGCAGTATTTT. This gives the protein CASSPTGDPTSTDTQYF.